The 5 T cell receptor beta chains listed next were all sequenced from one sample in a study of T cell responses to AZD1222 COVID-19 vaccine. TCRdb keeps only in-frame clones here, not all; method: immunoSEQ multiplex PCR. The repertoire consists of 130,000 or so clones, with around 91% occurring once and the leading ten covering approximately 3.3%. This material consisted of peripheral blood, taken on day 0 of AZD1222 vaccination. All receptors come from an adult in good health.

This chain joins TRBV28 and TRBJ2-2; TRBD1 or TRBD2 may be the D gene (5 bases each). This CDR3 spans 14 amino acids. Germline V lookup: CDR1 MDHEN, CDR2 SYDVKM. Trimming pared 2 bases from V and 6 bases from J, leaving 10 bases between. The CDR3 coding sequence is TGTGCCAGCAGTTTAACGGGGCGGGCCGGGGAGCTGTTTTTT. Encoded protein: CASSLTGRAGELFF.

This clone was detected only once. J is TRBJ2-7 and V is TRBV7-9; TRBD1 matches at 7 bases. Germline loops: CDR1 SEHNR, CDR2 FQNEAQ (reference sequence). This CDR3 has 14 amino acids. After removal of 5 bases from V and 2 bases from J, the junction contained 6 bases not matched to a gene. CDR3 amino acids: CASSGRDSPYEQYF. The CDR3 DNA is TGTGCCAGCAGCGGCCGGGACAGCCCCTACGAGCAGTACTTC. The variable domain in full, completed from reference TRBV7-9 and TRBJ2-7, reads DTGVSQNPRHKITKRGQNVTFRCDPISEHNRLYWYRQTLGQGPEFLTYFQNEAQLEKSRLLSDRFSAERPKGSFSTLEIQRTEQGDSAMYLCASSGRDSPYEQYFGPGTRLTVT.

The J gene is TRBJ1-1, the V gene TRBV7-8, with TRBD1 as a possible D gene (5 bases). The V end lost 4 bases, the J end lost 1 base, and 10 bases lay between the germline ends. This CDR3 has 14 residues. Germline V gives CDR1 SGHVS, CDR2 FQNEAQ. CDR3: CASSSREGNTEAFF. The DNA of the CDR3 is TGTGCCAGCAGCTCCAGGGAGGGGAACACTGAAGCTTTCTTT.

CDR3 DNA: TGTGCCAGCAGCGTGGGTGAGGGGGCTACCTACGAGCAGTACTTC. As protein: CASSVGEGATYEQYF. The gene calls are TRBV9 and TRBJ2-7; 7 nucleotides align to TRBD1. The junction had 7 bases not matched to a gene; V was cut back by 2 bases and J by 2 bases. Per germline, CDR1 SGDLS and CDR2 YYNGEE. The CDR3 runs to 15 residues.

The chain couples TRBV27 to TRBJ1-2; 9 bases line up with TRBD1. This CDR3 region has 14 residues. Germline V gene data show CDR1 as MNHEY and CDR2 as SMNVEV (reference sequence). The V gene end was trimmed by 5 bases and the J gene end by 5 bases; junction bases not matched to a gene: 6. For the CDR3, the DNA is TGTGCCAGCAGTCCCCCGGGGACAGGGTATGGCTACACCTTC. Its translation is CASSPPGTGYGYTF.